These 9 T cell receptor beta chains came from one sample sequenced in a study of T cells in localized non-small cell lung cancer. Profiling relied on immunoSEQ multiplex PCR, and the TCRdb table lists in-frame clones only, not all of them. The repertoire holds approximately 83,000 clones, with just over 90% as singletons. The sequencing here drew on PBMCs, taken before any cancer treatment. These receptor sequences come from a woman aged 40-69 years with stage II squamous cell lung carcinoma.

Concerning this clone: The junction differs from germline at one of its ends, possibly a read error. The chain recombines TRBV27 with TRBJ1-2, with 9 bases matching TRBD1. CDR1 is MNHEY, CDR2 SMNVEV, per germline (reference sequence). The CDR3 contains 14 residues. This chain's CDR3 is CASSGTGLTPGSFF. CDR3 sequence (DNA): TGTGCCAGCAGCGGGACAGGGCTTACCCCTGGAAGCTTCTTC.

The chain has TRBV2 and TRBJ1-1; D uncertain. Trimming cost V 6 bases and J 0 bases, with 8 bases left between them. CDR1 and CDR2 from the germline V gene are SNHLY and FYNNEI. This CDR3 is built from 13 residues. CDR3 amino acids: CASRFLVNTEAFF. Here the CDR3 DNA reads TGTGCCAGCAGGTTCCTAGTGAACACTGAAGCTTTCTTT.

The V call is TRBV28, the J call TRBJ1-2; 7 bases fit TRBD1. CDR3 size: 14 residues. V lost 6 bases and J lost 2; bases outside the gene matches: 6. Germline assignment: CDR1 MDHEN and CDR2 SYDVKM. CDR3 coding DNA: TGTGCCAGCAGACCCCAGGGGGTCAACTATGGCTACACCTTC. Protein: CASRPQGVNYGYTF.

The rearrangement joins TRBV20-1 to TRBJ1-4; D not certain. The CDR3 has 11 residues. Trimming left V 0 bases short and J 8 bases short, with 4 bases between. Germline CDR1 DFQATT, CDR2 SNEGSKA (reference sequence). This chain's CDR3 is CSARDWEKLFF. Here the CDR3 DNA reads TGCAGTGCTAGAGATTGGGAAAAACTGTTTTTT.

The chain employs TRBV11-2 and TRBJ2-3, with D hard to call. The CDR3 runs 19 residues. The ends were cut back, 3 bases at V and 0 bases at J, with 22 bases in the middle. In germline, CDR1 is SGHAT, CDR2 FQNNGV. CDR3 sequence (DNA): TGTGCCAGCAGCTTTTCACCCTTCAAAAGCCCCGACAGCACAGATACGCAGTATTTT. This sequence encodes CASSFSPFKSPDSTDTQYF.

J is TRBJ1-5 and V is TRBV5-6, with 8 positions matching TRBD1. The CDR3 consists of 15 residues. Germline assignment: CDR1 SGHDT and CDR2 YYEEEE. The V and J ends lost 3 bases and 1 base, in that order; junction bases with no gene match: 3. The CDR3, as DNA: TGTGCCAGCAGCTCGGGACAGGTGAGCAATCAGCCCCAGCATTTT. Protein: CASSSGQVSNQPQHF.

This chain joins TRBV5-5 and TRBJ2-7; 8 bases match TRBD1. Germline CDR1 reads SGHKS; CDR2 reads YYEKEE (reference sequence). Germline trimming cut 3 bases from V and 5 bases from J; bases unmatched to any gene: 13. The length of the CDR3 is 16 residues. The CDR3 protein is CASSSRPGTGTHEQYF. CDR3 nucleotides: TGTGCCAGCAGCTCCCGACCCGGGACAGGTACACACGAGCAGTACTTC.

This chain's CDR3 is CASSRDGGVDQPQHF. The DNA of the CDR3 is TGTGCCAGCAGCCGCGACGGAGGGGTAGATCAGCCCCAGCATTTT. The rearrangement links TRBV7-9 to TRBJ1-5; TRBD1 might be the D (5 bases). CDR1 SEHNR and CDR2 FQNEAQ come from the germline V gene (reference sequence). V dropped 5 bases and J dropped 5 bases, with 16 bases sitting between them. The CDR3 sequence is 15 residues long.

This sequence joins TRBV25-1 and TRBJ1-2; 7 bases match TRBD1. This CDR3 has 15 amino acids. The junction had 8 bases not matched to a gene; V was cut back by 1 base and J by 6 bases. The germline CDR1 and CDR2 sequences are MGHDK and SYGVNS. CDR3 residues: CASSESRRQGHGYTF. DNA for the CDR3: TGTGCCAGCAGTGAATCGAGGAGACAGGGCCATGGCTACACCTTC.